Listed here is a single T cell receptor (beta chain). As yet, its antigen is unknown. TCR beta libraries were made by quantitative 5'-RACE with molecular barcodes. TCRdb re-derived calls from the 5' RACE reads in MiXCR, one entry per CDR3 protein. The sample consists of just over 300,000 distinct CDR3 sequences, 20% to 25% of them appearing once. These data originate in a study of CD8 T cells in ankylosing spondylitis. The study, taken as a whole, reports: According to the report, clones linked to the disease were significantly enriched in matched synovial fluid samples taken from ankylosing spondylitis patients.

The CDR3 consists of 14 residues. The germline V gene has CDR1 LNHNV and CDR2 YYDKDF (reference sequence). Trimming stripped 0 bases from V and 0 bases from J, with 5 bases between. Sequencing used blood, either unsorted or a sorted T cell fraction (not recorded which). The sequence was obtained from a female donor with ankylosing spondylitis or in good health (not recorded which). This chain uses TRBV15 with TRBJ1-1; D is unclear. CDR3 bases: TGTGCCACCAGCAGAGAGCCCTTGAACACTGAAGCTTTCTTT. Its protein product is CATSREPLNTEAFF.